This T cell receptor (beta chain) was found in a study of regulatory T cells in long-lasting Graves disease. Study findings and constraints: Persistent disease exhibited a predilection for TRBV28, TRBJ1-2 and TRBJ2-5.

Libraries of TCR beta came from iRepertoire HTBI primers plus Arm-PCR of CDR3 regions. TCRdb fed the multiplex PCR reads into MiXCR, producing one record per CDR3 protein. The sample lists 400,000 to 450,000 distinct CDR3 sequences; more than 13% were seen once. Time point of the sample: newly diagnosed GD, antithyroid drugs for less than 3 months. The TCR library was prepared using RNA isolated from PBMCs. The CDR3 consists of 15 residues. V lost 1 base to trimming and J lost 7 bases; unmatched junction nucleotides: 9. Germline V lookup: CDR1 DFQATT, CDR2 SNEGSKA (reference sequence). This clonotype was observed at least ten times. Its antigen is as yet unknown. A further study also used this sample, focusing on T cells in Graves' hyperthyroidism and ophthalmopathy. Turning to that study: TCR CDR3 underwent first-round RT-PCR with the HTBI primer set. Most thyroid clonotypes with frequency above 0.001 were detected in blood.

The sequencing used peripheral blood mononuclear cells (PBMCs), collected at new diagnosis, from a patient treated with antithyroid drugs. V usage is TRBV20-1 and J usage is TRBJ2-7; 11 bases match TRBD2. The receptor comes from a woman in her twenties or thirties with Graves disease. The CDR3 sequence: CSARGPLAGAGEQYF. Here the CDR3 DNA reads TGCAGTGCTAGAGGTCCACTAGCGGGAGCGGGGGAGCAGTACTTC.